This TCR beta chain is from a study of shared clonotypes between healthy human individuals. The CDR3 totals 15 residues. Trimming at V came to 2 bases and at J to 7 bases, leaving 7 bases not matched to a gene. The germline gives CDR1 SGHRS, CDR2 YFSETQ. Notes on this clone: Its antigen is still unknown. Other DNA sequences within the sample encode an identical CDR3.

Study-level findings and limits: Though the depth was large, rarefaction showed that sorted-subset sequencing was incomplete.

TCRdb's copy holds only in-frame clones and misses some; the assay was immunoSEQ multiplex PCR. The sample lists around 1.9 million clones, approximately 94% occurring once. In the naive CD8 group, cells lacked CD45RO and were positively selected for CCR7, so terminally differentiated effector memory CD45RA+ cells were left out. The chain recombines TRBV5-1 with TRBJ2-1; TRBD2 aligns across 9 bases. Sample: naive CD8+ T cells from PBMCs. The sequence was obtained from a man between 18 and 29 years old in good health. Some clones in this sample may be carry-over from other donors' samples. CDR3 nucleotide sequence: TGCGCCAGCAGCTTTGGACTAGCGCCTCTTAATGAGCAGTTCTTC. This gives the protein CASSFGLAPLNEQFF.